A single sample is the source of the 28 T cell receptor beta chains below, sequenced in a study of T-cell reconstitution after alpha-beta-depleted transplantation in children. During its preparation, the TCRbeta library received unique molecular identifiers. From the PCR reads, TCRdb called clonotypes with MiXCR, one entry per CDR3 protein. Of 400,000 to 500,000 distinct CDR3 sequences in the sample, approximately 10% were seen once. Here the sequenced sample was PBMCs from the stem cell graft donor, taken from the stem cell graft. The receptors were gathered from a human donor who donated a stem cell graft to a child with acute myeloid leukemia.

V and J are TRBV7-9 and TRBJ1-1; D gene ambiguous. The V end was cut by 5 bases, the J end by 3 bases, with 13 bases between. The germline V gene encodes CDR1 SEHNR and CDR2 FQNEAQ (reference sequence). The CDR3 contains 14 residues. The CDR3 coding sequence is TGTGCCAGCAGCCCGTGGGGAGACGACACTGAAGCTTTCTTT. This sequence encodes CASSPWGDDTEAFF.

The chain employs TRBV6-1 and TRBJ1-2, with unresolved D. The CDR3 length is 15 residues. Germline V gene lookup returns CDR1 MNHNS and CDR2 SASEGT. Trimming shortened V by 6 bases and J by 0 bases, and 14 bases separated the two germline ends. CDR3 in amino acids: CASSLVAGANYGYTF. Here the CDR3 DNA reads TGTGCCAGCAGCTTGGTGGCAGGAGCTAACTATGGCTACACCTTC.

This clonotype occurred many times. The chain recombines TRBV15 with TRBJ1-4; 9 bases align to TRBD1. This CDR3 has 15 amino acids. With 4 bases clipped from V and 7 bases from J, the junction kept 7 bases outside the gene matches. Germline loops: CDR1 LNHNV, CDR2 YYDKDF (reference sequence). In DNA, the CDR3 is TGTGCCACCAGCACTTTACAGGGGGCGGGTGAAAAACTGTTTTTT. It translates to CATSTLQGAGEKLFF.

This chain joins TRBV15 and TRBJ2-2, with D possibly being TRBD1 or TRBD2 (5 bases each). The CDR3 is 18 amino acids. V gave up 7 bases and J gave up 4 bases, with 25 bases separating them. The germline gives CDR1 LNHNV, CDR2 YYDKDF (reference sequence). CDR3 nucleotides: TGTGCCACCAAGACAAACTCCGGGACCCTACCGTCCACCGGGGAGCTGTTTTTT. Translated: CATKTNSGTLPSTGELFF.

In its sample, this clonotype was seen many times. The rearrangement uses TRBV20-1 and TRBJ1-1; perhaps TRBD1 as D (6 bases). Germline V gene data show CDR1 as DFQATT and CDR2 as SNEGSKA (reference sequence). This CDR3 has 15 residues. Trimming shortened V by 6 bases and J by 8 bases, and 25 bases separated the two germline ends. DNA for the CDR3: TGCAGTGCCCTGGACCAGGGGTATAGGTGGGACGAAGCTTTCTTT. Translation: CSALDQGYRWDEAFF.

Worth noting for this clonotype: Germline is not matched at one junction end, which may reflect a read error. V and J are TRBV30 and TRBJ2-2; TRBD1 agrees at 7 bases. The CDR3 spans 13 residues. Germline assignment: CDR1 GTSNPN and CDR2 SVGIG (reference sequence). The CDR3 sequence: CLGRRTGGEEPFF. The CDR3 region has the DNA TGCCTGGGTCGGCGGACAGGCGGCGAGGAGCCGTTTTTT. Together with reference TRBV30 and TRBJ2-2, the CDR3 gives the full variable domain: SQTIHQWPATLVQPVGSPLSLECTVEGTSNPNLYWYRQAAGRGLQLLFYSVGIGQISSEVPQNLSASRPQDRQFILSSKKLLLSDSGFYLCLGRRTGGEEPFFGEGSRLTVL.

V is TRBV5-5 and J is TRBJ2-7, with 7 bases identical to TRBD1. The junction had 14 bases not matched to a gene; V was cut back by 0 bases and J by 5 bases. The CDR3 runs 17 residues. Germline values: CDR1 SGHKS, CDR2 YYEKEE (reference sequence). The CDR3 sequence is CASSLVIDRVFPHEQYF. In DNA form, the CDR3 reads TGTGCCAGCAGCTTGGTGATTGACAGGGTCTTCCCCCACGAGCAGTACTTC.

This clonotype was counted ten times or more. The CDR3 reads CASSQDTGRGEAFF. In DNA form, the CDR3 reads TGCGCCAGCAGCCAAGATACAGGTCGGGGTGAAGCTTTCTTT. The genes are TRBV4-3 and TRBJ1-1; TRBD1 is a possible D gene (5 bases). The CDR3 has 14 amino acids. Germline values: CDR1 LGHNA, CDR2 YSLEER. V lost 0 bases and J lost 7, with 12 bases in between.

In this sample, this clonotype turned up many times. J is TRBJ1-5 and V is TRBV29-1; maybe TRBD1 (5 bases). Germline assignment: CDR1 SQVTM and CDR2 ANQGSEA. The CDR3 loop spans 14 amino acids. The ends were cut back, 6 bases at V and 2 bases at J, with 14 bases in the middle. The CDR3 here is CSVLVGTGNQPQHF. For the CDR3, the DNA is TGCAGCGTCCTAGTCGGGACGGGCAATCAGCCCCAGCATTTT. Drawing the rest from reference TRBV29-1 and TRBJ1-5, the complete variable domain is SAVISQKPSRDICQRGTSLTIQCQVDSQVTMMFWYRQQPGQSLTLIATANQGSEATYESGFVIDKFPISRPNLTFSTLTVSNMSPEDSSIYLCSVLVGTGNQPQHFGDGTRLSIL.

The rearrangement joins TRBV7-8 to TRBJ2-3; TRBD2 matches at 10 bases. The V segment lost 0 bases and the J segment 3 bases; nucleotides outside the gene matches: 3. The CDR3 loop spans 16 amino acids. Germline CDR1 reads SGHVS; CDR2 reads FQNEAQ. The CDR3 here is CASSLALLAGTDTQYF. CDR3 sequence (DNA): TGTGCCAGCAGCTTAGCTTTACTAGCGGGAACAGATACGCAGTATTTT.

This sequence joins TRBV20-1 and TRBJ1-4; D gene unclear. V was clipped by 6 bases and J by 4 bases, with 3 bases between them. The CDR3 consists of 10 residues. In germline, CDR1 is DFQATT, CDR2 SNEGSKA (reference sequence). The CDR3 nucleotides read TGCAGTGCGGTTAATGAAAAACTGTTTTTT. Translation gives CSAVNEKLFF.

This clonotype was seen at least ten times. V and J are TRBV28 and TRBJ2-1; 7 bases align to TRBD1. Germline V gives CDR1 MDHEN, CDR2 SYDVKM. J was trimmed by 5 bases and V by 6 bases; bases with no gene match: 7. There are 14 residues in the CDR3. For the CDR3, the DNA is TGTGCCAGCAGATCTGGACAGGCGGACAATGAGCAGTTCTTC. Its protein is CASRSGQADNEQFF.

The CDR3 protein is CSVEGTGTTDTQYF. The CDR3 coding sequence is TGCAGCGTTGAAGGTACCGGGACTACAGATACGCAGTATTTT. The rearrangement joins TRBV29-1 to TRBJ2-3, with D perhaps matching TRBD2 (6 bases). V lost 1 base to trimming and J lost 3 bases, with 11 bases between them. The germline CDR1 and CDR2 sequences are SQVTM and ANQGSEA. The CDR3 loop spans 14 amino acids.

As for this clonotype: A much larger clone sits a single nucleotide away, making a read error possible. This rearrangement joins TRBV5-1 to TRBJ1-1; 11 bases are shared with TRBD1. Per the germline V gene, CDR1 is SGHRS and CDR2 is YFSETQ. The CDR3 runs 14 residues. The junction had 5 bases not matched to a gene; V was cut back by 4 bases and J by 6 bases. The CDR3, as DNA: TGCGCCAGCAGCCGGACAGGGGGCAACCCTGAAGCTTTCTTT. Translation gives CASSRTGGNPEAFF.

In this sample, this clonotype turned up many times. The rearrangement links TRBV7-9 to TRBJ1-5; no clear D gene. This CDR3 contains 14 residues. Trimming left V 3 bases short and J 6 bases short, with 12 bases between. The germline CDR1 and CDR2 sequences are SEHNR and FQNEAQ (reference sequence). The chain's CDR3 is CASSLAGSPQPQHF. CDR3 sequence (DNA): TGTGCCAGCAGCTTGGCAGGTTCCCCTCAGCCCCAGCATTTT.

This clonotype was seen a handful of times. The rearrangement uses TRBV5-1 and TRBJ2-2; possibly TRBD2 for D (5 bases). With 0 bases removed from V and 5 bases from J, the gap between germline ends came to 11 bases. CDR1 is SGHRS, CDR2 YFSETQ, per germline. This CDR3 has 15 amino acids. CDR3 amino acids: CASSLVVSGTGELFF. The CDR3 region has the DNA TGCGCCAGCAGCTTGGTAGTATCGGGGACCGGGGAGCTGTTTTTT.

This clonotype was detected ten times or more. The chain is built from TRBV10-3 and TRBJ2-1, with 9 positions matching TRBD2. The CDR3 is 13 residues long. Germline values: CDR1 ENHRY, CDR2 SYGVKD. Trimming removed 8 bases from V and 6 bases from J; junction bases left unmatched: 5. The CDR3 spells CAIGLAGSNEQFF. CDR3 DNA sequence: TGTGCCATCGGTCTAGCGGGGAGCAATGAGCAGTTCTTC.

The chain links TRBV7-9 to TRBJ2-5, with D hard to call. The germline gives CDR1 SEHNR, CDR2 FQNEAQ (reference sequence). V lost 5 bases and J 1 base, leaving 8 bases between the germline ends. The CDR3 sequence is 13 residues long. The CDR3 DNA reads as TGTGCCAGCAGCCGGCAGGCCCAAGAGACCCAGTACTTC. It encodes CASSRQAQETQYF.

This clonotype occurred a few times. V usage is TRBV10-2 and J usage is TRBJ2-7; D might be TRBD2 (6 bases). V lost 5 bases and J lost 3, with 8 bases in between. Germline CDR1 is WSHSY and CDR2 is SAAADI. This CDR3 is 12 amino acids long. The CDR3 region is CASSTGSYEQYV. In DNA, the CDR3 is TGCGCCAGCAGTACCGGGAGCTACGAGCAGTACGTC.

The DNA for the CDR3 is TGTGCCAGCAGCCACTTGCCAGGACAGGGAGGCGTCACTGAAGCTTTCTTT. Amino acids: CASSHLPGQGGVTEAFF. This chain links TRBV4-2 with TRBJ1-1, with 8 bases fitting TRBD1. The ends lost 3 bases at V and 4 bases at J; junction bases unmatched: 13. Germline lookup yields CDR1 LGHNA and CDR2 YNFKEQ. The CDR3 consists of 17 residues.

The sample holds many counts of this clonotype. The V and J genes are TRBV6-2 or TRBV6-3 and TRBJ2-1; TRBD2 is a possible D gene (6 bases). The germline V gene has CDR1 MNHEY and CDR2 SVGEGT. This CDR3 has 15 amino acids. V was shortened by 6 bases and J by 6 bases, with 18 bases between the two germline ends. CDR3 in amino acids: CASSPLGGEGNEQFF. CDR3 nucleotide sequence: TGTGCCAGCAGCCCCTTGGGGGGAGAAGGCAATGAGCAGTTCTTC.

This clonotype was recorded many times. The chain couples TRBV11-2 to TRBJ2-1; D possibly corresponds to TRBD2 (5 bases). The CDR3 spans 12 residues. CDR1 and CDR2 from the germline V gene are SGHAT and FQNNGV. V lost 5 bases, J lost 12 bases, and 14 bases lay in between. DNA for the CDR3: TGTGCCAGCAGCAGATTTCTAGAGGGGCAGTTCTTC. It codes for CASSRFLEGQFF.

This clonotype was seen a few times. The gene calls are TRBV11-1 and TRBJ2-3, with 11 nucleotides matching TRBD2. Per germline, CDR1 SGHAT and CDR2 FQDESV (reference sequence). The junction had 7 bases not matched to a gene; V was cut back by 5 bases and J by 6 bases. The CDR3 length is 15 residues. The CDR3 loop reads CASSILSGRADTQYF. The DNA of the CDR3 is TGTGCCAGCAGCATCCTTAGCGGGAGGGCGGATACGCAGTATTTT.

This clonotype was counted at least ten times. The chain links TRBV6-4 to TRBJ2-3; 10 nucleotides align to TRBD2. Unmatched junction bases numbered 4, after V lost 4 bases and J lost 3 bases. Looked up from germline, CDR1 is MRHNA and CDR2 is SNTAGT. This CDR3 is built from 15 residues. For the CDR3, the DNA is TGTGCCAGCAGTGCTAGCGGGAGTGCTACAGATACGCAGTATTTT. Its translation is CASSASGSATDTQYF.

This clonotype was counted at least ten times. V gene TRBV5-1 combines with J gene TRBJ2-7; the D is unclear. The CDR3 covers 12 residues. CDR1 SGHRS and CDR2 YFSETQ come from the germline V gene. V was shortened by 0 bases and J by 3 bases, with 4 bases between the two germline ends. This chain's CDR3 is CASSLVIYEQYV. The CDR3 DNA is TGCGCCAGCAGCTTGGTTATCTACGAGCAGTACGTC.

The V gene is TRBV4-1, the J gene TRBJ2-3, with a weak D call TRBD1 (5 bases). Trimming removed 1 base at V and 3 bases at J, with 17 bases between. The CDR3 sequence is 17 residues long. Germline V gene data show CDR1 as MGHRA and CDR2 as YSYEKL. The CDR3 nucleotides are TGCGCCAGCAGCCAAGTGGTGGTAAGGGGCCGGACAGATACGCAGTATTTT. Its translation is CASSQVVVRGRTDTQYF.

This clonotype has ten or more counts. The chain employs TRBV27 and TRBJ1-1; TRBD1 aligns across 8 bases. Trimming removed 6 bases from V and 6 bases from J; junction bases left unmatched: 9. The germline V gene encodes CDR1 MNHEY and CDR2 SMNVEV (reference sequence). The CDR3 contains 14 residues. The CDR3 protein is CASSLETGAPEAFF. The CDR3 DNA reads TGTGCCAGCAGCTTAGAGACAGGGGCCCCTGAAGCTTTCTTT.

The rearrangement joins TRBV5-1 to TRBJ2-3; D tentatively fits TRBD1 or TRBD2 (6 bases each). With 0 bases removed from V and 6 bases from J, the gap between germline ends came to 17 bases. The CDR3 runs 16 residues. Germline-derived CDR1 and CDR2 are SGHRS and YFSETQ. CDR3 sequence (DNA): TGCGCCAGCAGCTTGGAGTGGGGGCGGGGAGCCGATACGCAGTATTTT. It yields the protein CASSLEWGRGADTQYF.